One sample yielded the 28 T cell receptor beta chains listed below, sequenced in a study of T cells in Graves' hyperthyroidism and ophthalmopathy. There were TCR beta CDR3 regions amplified from RNA transcripts. HTBI primers were the set used in a first-round RT-PCR of the TCR CDR3. TCRdb fed the multiplex PCR reads into MiXCR, producing one record per CDR3 protein. The sample has 650,000 to 750,000 distinct CDR3 sequences; about 14% are singletons. Sequencing was carried out using blood. The receptors derive from a woman aged 18-29 years with Graves' hyperthyroidism.

This clonotype was recorded a few times. The chain recombines TRBV27 with TRBJ2-7, with a weak D call TRBD1 (6 bases). The germline gives CDR1 MNHEY, CDR2 SMNVEV (reference sequence). The CDR3 totals 15 residues. Trimming left V 8 bases short and J 0 bases short, with 17 bases between. The CDR3 spells CASFTEGGISYEQYF. In DNA form, the CDR3 reads TGTGCCAGCTTTACGGAAGGGGGTATCTCCTACGAGCAGTACTTC.

The chain recombines TRBV20-1 with TRBJ2-5, with a possible D match to TRBD2 (6 bases). V lost 5 bases and J 3 bases, leaving 13 bases between the germline ends. CDR3 size: 13 residues. Germline values: CDR1 DFQATT, CDR2 SNEGSKA (reference sequence). The CDR3 DNA sequence: TGCAGTGCTCCCGGGAGTGGGGAAGAGACCCAGTACTTC. Amino acid sequence: CSAPGSGEETQYF.

This clonotype was counted many times. The chain links TRBV7-6 to TRBJ2-5; D is undetermined. The CDR3 sequence is 15 residues long. V was shortened by 1 base and J by 1 base, with 10 bases between the two germline ends. From germline, CDR1 is SGHVS and CDR2 FNYEAQ. The CDR3 sequence: CASSLGLGSQETQYF. CDR3 DNA sequence: TGTGCCAGCAGCTTAGGTCTGGGGTCCCAAGAGACCCAGTACTTC.

This clonotype was detected only a few times. The chain is built from TRBV6-2 or TRBV6-3 and TRBJ1-3; D is ambiguous. CDR1 is MNHEY, CDR2 SVGEGT, per germline. The CDR3 runs to 16 residues. V was clipped by 2 bases and J by 0 bases, with 11 bases between them. The CDR3 DNA is TGTGCCAGCAGTTACGGCGGCCGGACCTCTGGAAACACCATATATTTT. Protein product: CASSYGGRTSGNTIYF.

This clonotype was seen at least ten times. V and J are TRBV7-9 and TRBJ2-7; the match to TRBD2 covers 9 bases. Unmatched junction bases numbered 16, after V lost 4 bases and J lost 0 bases. Germline CDR1 SEHNR, CDR2 FQNEAQ (reference sequence). The CDR3 extends over 19 amino acids. The CDR3 nucleotides read TGTGCCAGCAGCTCCCCCCCCCCGACATCTAGCGGGACCTCCTACGAGCAGTACTTC. This sequence encodes CASSSPPPTSSGTSYEQYF.

V is TRBV10-3 and J is TRBJ1-2; TRBD1 matches 10 bases. Germline loops: CDR1 ENHRY, CDR2 SYGVKD. Germline trimming cut 6 bases from V and 7 bases from J; bases unmatched to any gene: 14. CDR3 length: 16 amino acids. The CDR3 region is CAISPGQGTPFSGYTF. CDR3 nucleotide sequence: TGTGCCATCAGCCCGGGACAGGGGACTCCTTTTTCTGGCTACACCTTC.

Ten or more counts support this clonotype. DNA of the CDR3: TGTGCCAGCAGTTTCGCGCGGGGGTACAATGAGCAGTTCTTC. Amino acid sequence: CASSFARGYNEQFF. The chain couples TRBV12-3 or TRBV12-4 to TRBJ2-1, with TRBD2 identical over 7 bases. CDR3 size: 14 residues. The V gene end was trimmed by 3 bases and the J gene end by 4 bases; junction bases not matched to a gene: 3.

This clonotype was recorded at least ten times. J is TRBJ2-3 and V is TRBV11-2; 9 nucleotides line up with TRBD1. In germline, CDR1 is SGHAT, CDR2 FQNNGV. V dropped 1 base and J dropped 4; count of bases not matched to a gene: 3. This CDR3 has 15 residues. The CDR3 DNA is TGTGCCAGCAGCTTAGGGGGGACAGGGTCAGATACGCAGTATTTT. Translating it yields CASSLGGTGSDTQYF.

This clonotype has only a few counts. The chain uses TRBV28 and TRBJ1-4, with unresolved D. CDR3 size: 12 residues. V was cut by 4 bases and J by 6 bases, with 6 bases left in between. CDR1 is MDHEN, CDR2 SYDVKM, per germline. The CDR3 region is CASSSGYEKLFF. DNA of the CDR3: TGTGCCAGCAGTTCCGGTTATGAAAAACTGTTTTTT. Full variable domain (missing parts from reference TRBV28 and TRBJ1-4): DVKVTQSSRYLVKRTGEKVFLECVQDMDHENMFWYRQDPGLGLRLIYFSYDVKMKEKGDIPEGYSVSREKKERFSLILESASTNQTSMYLCASSSGYEKLFFGSGTQLSVL.

This clonotype was found a few times. V gene TRBV20-1 combines with J gene TRBJ2-7, with D perhaps matching TRBD2 (5 bases). This CDR3 contains 15 residues. Germline CDR1 reads DFQATT; CDR2 reads SNEGSKA (reference sequence). Trimming stripped 0 bases from V and 2 bases from J, with 14 bases between. As DNA, the CDR3 is TGCAGTGCTAGAGATCGGGGAAATACCCCCTACGAGCAGTACTTC. It codes for CSARDRGNTPYEQYF.

The chain joins TRBV9 to TRBJ1-2; 8 bases map to TRBD1. Trimming cost V 0 bases and J 4 bases; bases outside gene matches: 8. CDR1 and CDR2 from the germline V gene are SGDLS and YYNGEE. This CDR3 has 16 amino acids. Written as DNA, the CDR3 is TGTGCCAGCAGCGTAGGGGACAGGATGATTAGCTATGGCTACACCTTC. Amino acid sequence: CASSVGDRMISYGYTF.

J is TRBJ2-7 and V is TRBV3-1; 8 positions agree with TRBD1. CDR3 length: 16 amino acids. With 2 bases clipped from V and 2 bases from J, the junction kept 8 bases outside the gene matches. CDR1 is LGHDT, CDR2 YNNKEL, per germline (reference sequence). The CDR3: CASSQTAGTGPYEQYF. The DNA of the CDR3 is TGTGCCAGCAGCCAAACCGCCGGGACAGGCCCCTACGAGCAGTACTTC.

This clonotype showed up just a few times. The V and J genes are TRBV10-3 and TRBJ2-7, with TRBD1 as a possible D gene (6 bases). Trimming removed 3 bases from V and 3 bases from J, with 12 bases in between. Germline V gene data show CDR1 as ENHRY and CDR2 as SYGVKD. CDR3 length: 14 amino acids. Here the CDR3 DNA reads TGTGCCATCAGTGAATTTGGGGGCAACTACGAGCAGTACTTC. It is translated as CAISEFGGNYEQYF.

This clonotype has only a few counts. The genes are TRBV4-1 and TRBJ1-2; a possible D gene is TRBD1 (6 bases). The germline V gene has CDR1 MGHRA and CDR2 YSYEKL. With 1 base removed from V and 8 bases from J, the gap between germline ends came to 14 bases. The CDR3 extends over 14 amino acids. The CDR3 DNA is TGCGCCAGCAGCCAAGTCGGGGGGGGCACGGGCTACACCTTC. It encodes CASSQVGGGTGYTF.

At least ten counts were recorded for this clonotype. V usage is TRBV7-2 and J usage is TRBJ2-1; 9 nucleotides match TRBD2. Per germline, CDR1 SGHTA and CDR2 FQGNSA. Trimming cost V 6 bases and J 0 bases; bases outside gene matches: 3. The CDR3 is 15 residues long. CDR3 sequence (DNA): TGTGCCAGCAGATCTAGCGGGACCTCCTACAATGAGCAGTTCTTC. This codes for CASRSSGTSYNEQFF.

This chain connects TRBV6-1 to TRBJ2-5; 8 bases match TRBD2. Germline V gene sequence: CDR1 MNHNS, CDR2 SASEGT. The CDR3 is 16 amino acids. The junction had 14 bases not matched to a gene; V was cut back by 6 bases and J by 5 bases. CDR3 loop: CASSYLSGIGGETQYF. CDR3 nucleotides: TGTGCCAGCAGCTATCTTAGCGGGATCGGAGGGGAGACCCAGTACTTC.

This clonotype was seen ten or more times. V gene TRBV20-1 combines with J gene TRBJ2-1; perhaps TRBD2 as D (6 bases). The CDR3 has 11 amino acids. V lost 5 bases to trimming and J lost 10 bases, with 12 bases between them. Germline CDR1 and CDR2: DFQATT and SNEGSKA (reference sequence). CDR3 sequence reads: CSAGLLQEQFF. The CDR3 DNA reads TGCAGTGCTGGACTACTTCAGGAGCAGTTCTTC.

V usage is TRBV7-2 and J usage is TRBJ1-2; D gene ambiguous. Germline CDR1 SGHTA, CDR2 FQGNSA. Deletions cut 3 bases from V and 6 bases from J, with 20 bases between. The CDR3 length is 16 residues. The CDR3 spells CASSLKGIPDSNGYTF. In DNA, the CDR3 is TGTGCCAGCAGCTTGAAAGGAATTCCCGACTCGAATGGCTACACCTTC.

The CDR3 nucleotides read TGCGCCAGCAGCCGAGAAGGGGGTCTCAACTCTGGGGCCAACGTCCTGACTTTC. Protein product: CASSREGGLNSGANVLTF. The J gene is TRBJ2-6, the V gene TRBV4-1; maybe TRBD1 (6 bases). The germline V gene encodes CDR1 MGHRA and CDR2 YSYEKL. CDR3 length: 18 residues. V lost 4 bases and J 0 bases, leaving 16 bases between the germline ends.

The chain employs TRBV19 and TRBJ2-1; D ambiguous. The CDR3 is 16 amino acids. With 4 bases removed from V and 0 bases from J, the gap between germline ends came to 13 bases. Germline-derived CDR1 and CDR2 are LNHDA and SQIVND (reference sequence). The CDR3 sequence is CASSRGSRSSYNEQFF. As DNA, the CDR3 is TGTGCCAGTAGTAGGGGTAGCAGGAGCTCCTACAATGAGCAGTTCTTC.

In this sample, this clonotype turned up a few times. J is TRBJ2-1 and V is TRBV10-1; no clear D gene. V was clipped by 3 bases and J by 1 base, with 10 bases between them. The germline V gene encodes CDR1 WNHNN and CDR2 SYGVQD (reference sequence). This CDR3 region has 15 residues. CDR3 loop: CASSDPVRSYNEQFF. The CDR3 DNA sequence: TGCGCCAGCAGTGACCCAGTGCGATCCTACAATGAGCAGTTCTTC.

At least ten counts were recorded for this clonotype. The rearrangement joins TRBV6-2 or TRBV6-3 to TRBJ2-5; the match to TRBD2 covers 12 bases. The CDR3 extends over 15 amino acids. Germline trimming cut 5 bases from V and 5 bases from J; bases unmatched to any gene: 6. Germline assignment: CDR1 MNHEY and CDR2 SVGEGT. The CDR3 is CASSTTSGRVETQYF. Written as DNA, the CDR3 is TGTGCCAGCAGTACGACTAGCGGGAGAGTCGAGACCCAGTACTTC.

The chain recombines TRBV6-1 with TRBJ2-1, with TRBD2 matching over 8 bases. V lost 2 bases and J lost 6; bases outside the gene matches: 6. From germline, CDR1 is MNHNS and CDR2 SASEGT. The CDR3 sequence is 15 residues long. The CDR3 nucleotides are TGTGCCAGCAGTGAATTGAGACTAGCGAGCAATGAGCAGTTCTTC. This sequence encodes CASSELRLASNEQFF.

This clonotype was counted many times. The V and J genes are TRBV6-6 and TRBJ2-3; TRBD2 aligns across 10 bases. The CDR3 sequence is 14 residues long. The trim removed 2 bases at V and 6 bases at J, leaving 2 bases unmatched. Germline loops: CDR1 MNHNY, CDR2 SVGAGI (reference sequence). The CDR3 here is CASSYGTSVDTQYF. The CDR3 region has the DNA TGTGCCAGCAGTTACGGGACTAGCGTCGATACGCAGTATTTT.

This clonotype was found many times. This sequence joins TRBV11-2 and TRBJ2-5; TRBD2 is a possible D gene (5 bases). Trimming removed 0 bases at V and 7 bases at J, with 9 bases between. This CDR3 comprises 13 residues. The germline gives CDR1 SGHAT, CDR2 FQNNGV. The chain's CDR3 is CASSLDSAGTQYF. The CDR3 DNA is TGTGCCAGCAGCTTAGATTCGGCGGGGACCCAGTACTTC.

This clonotype came up many times. The rearrangement uses TRBV28 and TRBJ1-1; D is undetermined. Germline CDR1 is MDHEN and CDR2 is SYDVKM. Trimming cost V 10 bases and J 0 bases, with 6 bases left between them. CDR3 length: 11 residues. Written as DNA, the CDR3 is TGTGCCACTTCCATGAACACTGAAGCTTTCTTT. Its protein product is CATSMNTEAFF.

The chain carries TRBV19 and TRBJ2-1; either TRBD1 or TRBD2 may fit D (5 bases each). V lost 3 bases, J lost 6 bases, and 12 bases lay in between. This CDR3 has 14 residues. From germline, CDR1 is LNHDA and CDR2 SQIVND (reference sequence). CDR3 region: CASSIMRGRNEQFF. CDR3 DNA sequence: TGTGCCAGTAGTATTATGAGGGGACGCAATGAGCAGTTCTTC. The full variable domain, in which reference TRBV19 and TRBJ2-1 provide the parts outside the CDR3, is DGGITQSPKYLFRKEGQNVTLSCEQNLNHDAMYWYRQDPGQGLRLIYYSQIVNDFQKGDIAEGYSVSREKKESFPLTVTSAQKNPTAFYLCASSIMRGRNEQFFGPGTRLTVL.

This clonotype was recorded at least ten times. The chain employs TRBV29-1 and TRBJ2-7; the D gene is possibly TRBD2 (6 bases). Between the trimmed V and J ends, which lost 3 bases and 7 bases, there was a span of 13 bases. Germline CDR1 is SQVTM and CDR2 is ANQGSEA. The CDR3 runs to 12 residues. CDR3 DNA: TGCAGCGTTGAGACTAGTTTTATGGAGCAGTACTTC. This codes for CSVETSFMEQYF.